Listed below are T cell receptor beta chains from one sample, sequenced in a study of blood T cells in healthy people across ages. One entry per CDR3 protein, called by TCRdb with MiXCR from the 5' RACE reads. The sample holds around 500,000 distinct CDR3 sequences, 27% seen once. This sample also appeared in a second study, on T cells of mothers and their children.

The material sequenced was blood. These receptors were obtained from a boy aged 2 to 9 in good health. Each CDR3 is given with its conserved first and last residue. D genes are given only for firm matches. Part of the rows lack a size; the others show once, few, many or a class for expanded clones.

d_gene	abundance	v_gene	j_gene	CDR3nt	CDR3aa
NA	NA	TRBV6-6	TRBJ2-5	TGTGCCAGCGCTAGTGGGCAAGAGACCCAGTACTTC	CASASGQETQYF
TRBD2	few	TRBV5-1	TRBJ2-1	TGCGCCAGCAGCTACCCGACGGGTAGCGGGGTTTACAATGAGCAGTTCTTC	CASSYPTGSGVYNEQFF
NA	NA	TRBV20-1	TRBJ1-1	TGCAGTGCTGGGCCCTTCGGGACTGAAGCTTTCTTT	CSAGPFGTEAFF
NA	NA	TRBV12-3/TRBV12-4	TRBJ2-5	TGTGCCAGCAGCCGATCGGGGGGCCGAGGGGAGACCCAGTACTTC	CASSRSGGRGETQYF
TRBD1	NA	TRBV2	TRBJ2-1	TGTGCCAGCAGTCCAGACAGGGCCAACTACAATGAGCAGTTCTTC	CASSPDRANYNEQFF
TRBD1	NA	TRBV11-1	TRBJ2-7	TGTGCCAGCAGCCGAACGGACAGGACGAGCTCCTACGAGCAGTACTTC	CASSRTDRTSSYEQYF
NA	NA	TRBV12-3/TRBV12-4	TRBJ2-3	TGTGCCAGCATGGGCGGGGCGGCCGCAGATACGCAGTATTTT	CASMGGAAADTQYF
NA	NA	TRBV12-3/TRBV12-4	TRBJ2-1	TGTGCCAGCAGCAGCCGATATGGGGCCTACAATGAGCAGTTCTTC	CASSSRYGAYNEQFF
NA	few	TRBV7-9	TRBJ2-5	TGTGCCAGCAGCGCTCTGCGGCTTCAAGAGACCCAGTACTTC	CASSALRLQETQYF
TRBD2	few	TRBV20-1	TRBJ2-7	TGCAGTGCTAGAGTCACTAGCGGGGGACACTACGAGCAGTACTTC	CSARVTSGGHYEQYF
TRBD1	NA	TRBV5-1	TRBJ1-2	TGCGCCAGCAGCTTACCCTCGGACAGGGTGGATGGCTACACCTTC	CASSLPSDRVDGYTF
NA	NA	TRBV29-1	TRBJ1-1	TGCAGCGTGCAGGCAGACACCATGAACACTGAAGCTTTCTTT	CSVQADTMNTEAFF
NA	NA	TRBV9	TRBJ2-3	TGTGCCAGCAGCGTATTCGGTGCCACAGATACGCAGTATTTT	CASSVFGATDTQYF
NA	many	TRBV29-1	TRBJ1-1	TGCAGCGTCCGAAGTAGGGGGTTCACTGAAGCTTTCTTT	CSVRSRGFTEAFF
TRBD2	NA	TRBV10-3	TRBJ2-6	TGTGCCATCATCACAGTAGCGGGAGGGGGCTCTGGGGCCAACGTCCTGACTTTC	CAIITVAGGGSGANVLTF
TRBD1	NA	TRBV18	TRBJ2-4	TGTGCCAGCTCACCAGGGCAGGGGGCGAGCAAAAACATTCAGTACTTC	CASSPGQGASKNIQYF
NA	few	TRBV19	TRBJ1-5	TGTGCCAGTAGTATACAGTACTTCAATCAGCCCCAGCATTTT	CASSIQYFNQPQHF
TRBD2	NA	TRBV3-1	TRBJ2-1	TGTGCCAGCAGCCAAGTTCCAACTAGCGGGGGAACCTACAATGAGCAGTTCTTC	CASSQVPTSGGTYNEQFF
TRBD2	NA	TRBV2	TRBJ2-5	TGTGCCAGCAGAGGGACTAGCTGGTGGGGGGAGCAGTACTTC	CASRGTSWWGEQYF
TRBD2	many	TRBV5-6	TRBJ2-1	TGTGCCAGCAGCACGGGACTAGCGGGAGCGCCGTCATTCTTC	CASSTGLAGAPSFF
NA	NA	TRBV7-6	TRBJ2-1	TGTGCCAGCAGCTTAAATTCCGGGGCCCCCGATCCTTACAATGAGCAGTTCTTC	CASSLNSGAPDPYNEQFF
NA	NA	TRBV10-1	TRBJ1-4	TGCGCCAGCAGTCGGGCCAGTGAAAAACTGTTTTTT	CASSRASEKLFF
NA	NA	TRBV7-8	TRBJ1-5	TGTGCCAGCAGCTTAAGAGGAACAGGAGCTTATAGCAATCAGCCCCAGCATTTT	CASSLRGTGAYSNQPQHF
NA	NA	TRBV4-3	TRBJ2-5	TGCGCCAGCAGCCAAGATCTAGGGAACCAAGAGACCCAGTACTTC	CASSQDLGNQETQYF
NA	once	TRBV7-2	TRBJ2-7	TGTGCCAGCAGCTTTAGGGGGGGAATCCAGGGAGAGCAGTACTTC	CASSFRGGIQGEQYF
TRBD2	few	TRBV20-1	TRBJ2-7	TGCAGTGCTCGGGTCCTAGCGGGCAGCTCCTACGAGCAGTACTTC	CSARVLAGSSYEQYF
NA	few	TRBV25-1	TRBJ2-1	TGTGCCAGCAGTGAATATGGGGAGGCGCAGTTCTTC	CASSEYGEAQFF
NA	many	TRBV29-1	TRBJ2-7	TGCAGCGCGAGGGGCGTATATGACTACGAGCAGTACTTC	CSARGVYDYEQYF
NA	few	TRBV13	TRBJ2-1	TGTGCCAGCAGCTCCGGACCCGACTTTACTTCCTACAATGAGCAGTTCTTC	CASSSGPDFTSYNEQFF
NA	few	TRBV5-6	TRBJ1-5	TGTGCCAGCAGCTTGGATGGGGGATACGGCAATCAGCCCCAGCATTTT	CASSLDGGYGNQPQHF
TRBD2	few	TRBV6-4	TRBJ2-1	TGTGCCAGCAGACCCGCCGGGACTAGCTCCTACAATGAGCAGTTCTTC	CASRPAGTSSYNEQFF
TRBD1	NA	TRBV20-1	TRBJ1-2	TGCAGTGCTATAGAGATTTCTACCGGGACAGGGGGCATCGGCTACACCTTC	CSAIEISTGTGGIGYTF
NA	NA	TRBV7-3	TRBJ1-6	TGTGCCAGCAGCCCCCCTGTGCCCGTGGCAGGGGTTAATTCACCCCTCCACTTT	CASSPPVPVAGVNSPLHF
TRBD2	NA	TRBV29-1	TRBJ2-1	TGCAGCGTTGAAGGACTAGCGGGAGGCGATGAGCAGTTCTTC	CSVEGLAGGDEQFF
TRBD1	NA	TRBV2	TRBJ1-1	TGTGCCAGCAGTGGGAACCTACAGGGGCGGGACACTGAAGCTTTCTTT	CASSGNLQGRDTEAFF
TRBD2	NA	TRBV20-1	TRBJ2-5	TGCAGTGCTAGAGCTAGCGGGGGGGAGTATGAGACCCAGTACTTC	CSARASGGEYETQYF
TRBD1	NA	TRBV20-1	TRBJ1-5	TGCAGTGCTAGACCCCTCCGGGACAGGGGCGGAGGCAATCAGCCCCAGCATTTT	CSARPLRDRGGGNQPQHF
NA	NA	TRBV15	TRBJ1-4	TGTGCCACCAGCGGATCTAATGAAAAACTGTTTTTT	CATSGSNEKLFF
NA	few	TRBV4-3	TRBJ2-3	TGCGCCAGCAGCCTTGGGGCTGTGGCAGATACGCAGTATTTT	CASSLGAVADTQYF
NA	NA	TRBV6-6	TRBJ1-2	TGTGCCAGCAGTTACGTGTCAGGGGAGGGTGGCTACACCTTC	CASSYVSGEGGYTF
NA	NA	TRBV12-3/TRBV12-4	TRBJ2-6	TGTGCCAGCAGTCAGCTTACCGGTCGGGGAAGCTCTGGGGCCAACGTCCTGACTTTC	CASSQLTGRGSSGANVLTF
NA	NA	TRBV14	TRBJ2-5	TGTGCCAGCAGCCAAGACAGGGCCTACCAAGAGACCCAGTACTTC	CASSQDRAYQETQYF
NA	few	TRBV29-1	TRBJ1-2	TGCAGCGCTGGGACCGATTACTATGGCTACACCTTC	CSAGTDYYGYTF
NA	few	TRBV10-3	TRBJ2-1	TGTGCCATCACCCGGGCCCTGGTAGATGAGCAGTTCTTC	CAITRALVDEQFF
NA	NA	TRBV7-9	TRBJ2-2	TGTGCCAGCAGCTTTTCAGGAGACCGAGCGGACACCGGGGAGCTGTTTTTT	CASSFSGDRADTGELFF
TRBD1	NA	TRBV20-1	TRBJ2-3	TGCAGTGCTCCCGGACAGGGCGACTCAGATACGCAGTATTTT	CSAPGQGDSDTQYF
NA	NA	TRBV5-5	TRBJ1-3	TGTGCCAGCAGCTTGGTATGGAGCTCTGGAAACACCATATATTTT	CASSLVWSSGNTIYF
NA	NA	TRBV6-1	TRBJ1-1	TGTGCCAGCAGTATAAGGAGGAGGACTGAAGCTTTCTTT	CASSIRRRTEAFF
TRBD1	NA	TRBV7-9	TRBJ1-2	TGTGCCAGCAGCTTGGACCGGGACAGGAAAATTTATGGCTACACCTTC	CASSLDRDRKIYGYTF
TRBD1	NA	TRBV18	TRBJ1-1	TGTGCCAGCTCACCTGCGGGACAGGGGTTCACTGAAGCTTTCTTT	CASSPAGQGFTEAFF
NA	NA	TRBV5-1	TRBJ1-2	TGCGCCAGCAGCTCCACTTGGGGGTCCTATGGCTACACCTTC	CASSSTWGSYGYTF
NA	few	TRBV5-1	TRBJ1-3	TGCGCCAGCAGCTTAGGACCCCCTGGAAACACCATATATTTT	CASSLGPPGNTIYF
NA	few	TRBV6-5	TRBJ1-2	TGTGCCAGCAGTTACTCCTTACGCTATGGCTACACCTTC	CASSYSLRYGYTF
NA	many	TRBV7-3	TRBJ2-5	TGTGCCAGCAGCTTAATCCCTCAAGAGACCCAGTACTTC	CASSLIPQETQYF
TRBD2	many	TRBV5-1	TRBJ2-1	TGCGCCAGCGGAACTAGCGGGTACTACAATGAGCAGTTCTTC	CASGTSGYYNEQFF
TRBD2	NA	TRBV12-3/TRBV12-4	TRBJ2-5	TGTGCCAGCAGTTCTCTAACGGGGGGGTACCAAGAGACCCAGTACTTC	CASSSLTGGYQETQYF
TRBD1	many	TRBV4-3	TRBJ2-4	TGTGCCAGCAGCCAGACAGGGGGGGACATTCAGTACTTC	CASSQTGGDIQYF
TRBD1	NA	TRBV15	TRBJ1-4	TGTGCCACCAGCCGGGACAGGGGACCCTATAATGAAAAACTGTTTTTT	CATSRDRGPYNEKLFF
TRBD2	NA	TRBV30	TRBJ2-1	TGTGCCTGGGGACTAGTAGATGAGCAGTTCTTC	CAWGLVDEQFF
NA	NA	TRBV12-3/TRBV12-4	TRBJ2-2	TGTGCCAGCACCCTACTTTTATTCGGGACGTCGGTCACCGGGGAGCTGTTTTTT	CASTLLLFGTSVTGELFF